This T cell receptor (beta chain) was observed in a study of cytomegalovirus exposure and HLA in healthy donors. Primers for the PCR totalled 60 Vbeta and 13 Jbeta. The repertoire was sequenced with immunoSEQ multiplex PCR; TCRdb's copy has only in-frame clones and lacks some. The sample holds 45,000 to 65,000 clones, roughly 80% seen once. Trimming at V came to 6 bases and at J to 5 bases, leaving 1 base not matched to a gene. The CDR3 runs to 11 residues. From germline, CDR1 is DFQATT and CDR2 SNEGSKA (reference sequence). Each of the donors was a healthy bone marrow donor. Sequenced input: PBMCs. The source of this sequence is a woman aged 40 to 49 in good health and CMV-seropositive. This rearrangement joins TRBV20-1 to TRBJ1-2; 9 nucleotides match TRBD1. CDR3 nucleotides: TGCAGTGCCGGACAGGGGTATGGCTACACCTTC. This encodes CSAGQGYGYTF.